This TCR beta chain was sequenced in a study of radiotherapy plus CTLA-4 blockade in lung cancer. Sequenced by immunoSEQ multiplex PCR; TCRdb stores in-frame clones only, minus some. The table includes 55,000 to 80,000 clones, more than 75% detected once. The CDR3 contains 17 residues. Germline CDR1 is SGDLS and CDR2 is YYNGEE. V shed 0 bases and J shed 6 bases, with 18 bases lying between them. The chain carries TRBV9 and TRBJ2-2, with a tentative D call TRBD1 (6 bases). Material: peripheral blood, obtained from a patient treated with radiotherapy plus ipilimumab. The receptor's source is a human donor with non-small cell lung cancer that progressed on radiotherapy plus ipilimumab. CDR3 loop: CASSVGALPGVPGELFF. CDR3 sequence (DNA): TGTGCCAGCAGCGTAGGAGCCCTTCCAGGGGTTCCCGGGGAGCTGTTTTTT.